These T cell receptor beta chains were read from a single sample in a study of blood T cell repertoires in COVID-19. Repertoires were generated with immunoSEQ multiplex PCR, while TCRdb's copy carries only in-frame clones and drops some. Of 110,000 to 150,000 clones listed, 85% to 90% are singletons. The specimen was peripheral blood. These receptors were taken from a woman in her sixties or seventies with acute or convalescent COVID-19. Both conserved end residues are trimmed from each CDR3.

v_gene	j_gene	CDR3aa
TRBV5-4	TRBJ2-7	ASSLETQGYEQY
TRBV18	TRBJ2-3	ASSLDFSSTDTQY
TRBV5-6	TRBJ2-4	ASSLGELRLAKNIQY
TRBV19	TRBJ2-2	ASSIAGGALNTGELF
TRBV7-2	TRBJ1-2	ASSLDRANYGYT
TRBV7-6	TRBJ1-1	ASSLSPGTEAF
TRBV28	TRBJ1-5	ASSLILGQGTYQPQH
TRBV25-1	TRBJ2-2	ASSDQAGQDTGELF
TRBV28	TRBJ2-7	ASSPQGLAGSYEQY
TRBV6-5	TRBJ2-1	ASSYSPGTPYNEQF
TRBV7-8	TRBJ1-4	ASSLARGANNEKLF
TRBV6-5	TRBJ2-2	ASSAGQNTGELF